The next 8 T cell receptor beta chains were all read from a single sample in a study of blood T cell repertoires in COVID-19. Only in-frame clones appear in the TCRdb table, and some are missing; sequencing was by immunoSEQ multiplex PCR. The table shows under 45,000 clones, with 75% to 85% occurring only once. The specimen sequenced was peripheral blood. The source of these receptors is a man aged 80 or over with acute or convalescent COVID-19.

This clone is a singleton in its sample. CDR3 region: CASRLDRGGYTEAFF. CDR3 DNA: TGTGCCAGCAGGCTGGACAGGGGGGGGTACACTGAAGCTTTCTTT. The chain carries TRBV6-5 and TRBJ1-1; 10 positions match TRBD1. Per germline, CDR1 MNHEY and CDR2 SVGAGI. The CDR3 consists of 15 residues. Losses at the gene ends were 6 bases for V and 3 bases for J; bases not matched to a gene: 7.

The rearrangement links TRBV20-1 to TRBJ2-3, with a weak D call TRBD2 (5 bases). CDR1 is DFQATT and CDR2 is SNEGSKA in the germline V gene (reference sequence). Trimming removed 6 bases from V and 6 bases from J, with 10 bases in between. CDR3 length equals 11 residues. CDR3 region: CSAGSGDTQYF. DNA of the CDR3: TGCAGTGCCGGGTCGGGGGATACGCAGTATTTT.

The chain carries TRBV27 and TRBJ2-5; 10 nucleotides match TRBD2. After removal of 3 bases from V and 1 base from J, the junction contained 2 bases not matched to a gene. The CDR3 is 15 residues long. Per the germline V gene, CDR1 is MNHEY and CDR2 is SMNVEV (reference sequence). CDR3 DNA sequence: TGTGCCAGCAGTTTGGCTAGCGGGGGCCAAGAGACCCAGTACTTC. Its translation: CASSLASGGQETQYF.

J is TRBJ1-6 and V is TRBV3-1 (or the pseudogene TRBV3-2); the match to TRBD1 covers 9 bases. The CDR3 is 16 amino acids. V lost 4 bases and J lost 4; bases outside the gene matches: 5. In germline, CDR1 is LGHDT, CDR2 YNNKEL (reference sequence). The DNA of the CDR3 is TGTGCCAGCAGCCCCGGACAGGGGTTGTATAATTCACCCCTCCACTTT. As protein: CASSPGQGLYNSPLHF.

The chain couples TRBV6-4 to TRBJ1-2; perhaps TRBD1 as D (6 bases). There are 16 residues in the CDR3. Trimming removed 0 bases from V and 5 bases from J, with 16 bases in between. Looked up from germline, CDR1 is MRHNA and CDR2 is SNTAGT. The CDR3 sequence: CASSDSRRGKPYGYTF. The DNA for the CDR3 is TGTGCCAGCAGTGACTCTCGCAGGGGTAAGCCTTATGGCTACACCTTC.

The V and J genes are TRBV7-9 and TRBJ1-2; 8 bases line up with TRBD1. CDR1 SEHNR and CDR2 FQNEAQ come from the germline V gene (reference sequence). V lost 4 bases to trimming and J lost 6 bases; unmatched junction nucleotides: 4. CDR3 length: 13 amino acids. CDR3 residues: CASSYTGGDGYTF. DNA for the CDR3: TGTGCCAGCAGCTATACAGGGGGTGATGGCTACACCTTC.

In this sample, this clone turned up a few times. V and J are TRBV6-4 and TRBJ2-3; a weak D match, TRBD2 (6 bases). Trimming took 8 bases from V and 7 from J, leaving 16 bases between them. The CDR3 covers 13 residues. Germline V gene sequence: CDR1 MRHNA, CDR2 SNTAGT. The CDR3 DNA follows: TGTGCCAGCCGAGGGAGGCCTTTCCATACGCAGTATTTT. Translation gives CASRGRPFHTQYF.

CDR3 nucleotides: TGTGCCAGCAGTGAGGTCCCCCAGGGTGAGCAGTTCTTC. Protein sequence: CASSEVPQGEQFF. The rearrangement joins TRBV2 to TRBJ2-1, with D perhaps TRBD1 (5 bases). CDR1 is SNHLY and CDR2 is FYNNEI in the germline V gene. CDR3 length equals 13 residues. With 3 bases removed from V and 9 bases from J, the gap between germline ends came to 12 bases.